The rows below give T cell receptor beta chains drawn from one sample of a study of OX40 agonist ivuxolimab in advanced cancers. Sequenced by immunoSEQ multiplex PCR; TCRdb stores in-frame clones only, minus some. This table has 70,000 to 95,000 clones, around 92% appearing once. The source was CD4+ or CD8+ T cells sorted from blood, collected in a trial of the OX40 agonist ivuxolimab. These receptors originate from an adult with an advanced solid tumor such as melanoma, head and neck, liver or kidney cancer. Both conserved end residues are part of each CDR3. The order of the fields is J gene, D gene, V gene, clone size, CDR3 length, CDR3 protein, CDR3 DNA. The D gene is left open where the match is weak. Size values are once, few and many counts, or a class for expanded clones, and some rows have none.

TRBJ1-1 - TRBV10-3 once 16 CATGPGLGMGGTEAFF TGTGCCACCGGACCGGGACTCGGAATGGGGGGAACTGAAGCTTTCTTT
TRBJ2-1 - TRBV7-6 once 13 CASSLEVLNEQFF TGTGCCAGCAGCTTAGAAGTTCTCAATGAGCAGTTCTTC
TRBJ2-7 - TRBV21-1 - 16 CASSHAGGAPPIEQYF TGTGCCAGCAGCCATGCAGGAGGGGCCCCCCCGATTGAGCAGTACTTC
TRBJ2-1 TRBD2 TRBV7-8 - 15 CASSVELAGNNEQFF TGTGCCAGCAGCGTAGAACTAGCGGGAAACAATGAGCAGTTCTTC
TRBJ2-2 - TRBV6-1 - 15 CASSEMLARREELFF TGTGCCAGCAGTGAAATGCTAGCGCGCCGGGAGGAGCTGTTTTTT
TRBJ1-2 - TRBV11-3 - 14 CASSLRQVRYGYTF TGTGCCAGCAGCTTACGACAGGTCCGCTATGGCTACACCTTC
TRBJ2-1 - TRBV6-5 - 14 CASSYALGYNEQFF TGTGCCAGCAGTTATGCCCTGGGTTACAATGAGCAGTTCTTC
TRBJ1-1 TRBD1 TRBV4-2 - 14 CASSHDRGGTEAFF TGTGCCAGCAGCCATGACAGGGGGGGAACTGAAGCTTTCTTT
TRBJ2-7 - TRBV5-4 once 17 CASSRGGIQVPSYEQYF TGTGCCAGCAGTCGAGGCGGGATCCAGGTACCCTCCTACGAGCAGTACTTC
TRBJ2-1 - TRBV15 - 17 CATSRDLFGVGENEQFF TGTGCCACCAGCAGAGATCTCTTCGGTGTCGGGGAGAATGAGCAGTTCTTC
TRBJ2-1 - TRBV28 - 13 CASVGLGYNEQFF TGTGCCAGCGTCGGGCTGGGATACAATGAGCAGTTCTTC
TRBJ2-7 - TRBV2 - 11 CASTATYEQYF TGTGCCAGCACCGCTACGTACGAGCAGTACTTC
TRBJ1-3 - TRBV19 - 13 CASRGRSGNTIYF TGTGCCAGTAGGGGCCGCTCTGGAAACACCATATATTTT
TRBJ1-3 - TRBV5-6 - 17 CASSLSGRFYSGNTIYF TGTGCCAGCAGCTTGTCAGGCAGGTTTTACTCTGGAAACACCATATATTTT
TRBJ2-5 - TRBV19 - 14 CASSTGFSQETQYF TGTGCCAGTAGTACCGGATTTAGTCAAGAGACCCAGTACTTC
TRBJ2-6 - TRBV21-1 - 18 CASSRFPGSYSGANVLTF TGTGCCAGCAGCAGGTTCCCTGGGAGTTACTCTGGGGCCAACGTCCTGACTTTC
TRBJ1-1 TRBD1 TRBV7-2 - 14 CASSQGQGGTEAFF TGTGCCAGCAGCCAAGGACAGGGTGGAACTGAAGCTTTCTTT
TRBJ1-1 - TRBV29-1 - 11 CSVGGDTEAFF TGCAGCGTTGGAGGGGACACTGAAGCTTTCTTT
TRBJ2-5 - TRBV29-1 - 12 CSVGQSMETQYF TGCAGCGTTGGGCAGTCGATGGAGACCCAGTACTTC